The present entry profiles one T cell receptor (beta chain) with its context. Repertoires were generated with immunoSEQ multiplex PCR, while TCRdb's copy carries only in-frame clones and drops some. The data show almost 50,000 clones, about 86% seen once. These data come from a study of OX40 agonist ivuxolimab in advanced cancers. Looking at the study overall: Therapy given before enrollment (anti-PD-1, anti-PD-L1 or anti-CTLA-4) was allowed, and around 40% had some.

Excluded were patients having autoimmune disease history or systemic immunosuppression. Samples of blood were obtained at baseline, on cycle 4 day 1, and on cycle 7 day 1. Germline CDR1 is SEHNR and CDR2 is FQNEAQ (reference sequence). Trimming left V 9 bases short and J 3 bases short, with 14 bases between. CDR3 size: 14 residues. The TCR originated in an adult with an advanced solid tumor such as melanoma, head and neck, liver or kidney cancer. The sequenced sample was CD4+ or CD8+ T cells sorted from blood, obtained in a trial of the OX40 agonist ivuxolimab. The chain is built from TRBV7-9 and TRBJ2-2; D is perhaps TRBD2 (6 bases). This CDR3 reads CARSRTGDTGELFF. The DNA for the CDR3 is TGTGCCAGAAGCCGGACGGGGGACACCGGGGAGCTGTTTTTT.